These 11 T cell receptor beta chains share one sample of origin, sequenced in a study of OX40 agonist ivuxolimab in advanced cancers. Using immunoSEQ multiplex PCR, the repertoire was profiled, and TCRdb retains in-frame clones only, with some absent. The sample includes about 10,000 clones, around 80% of them seen just once. The sequencing used CD4+ or CD8+ T cells sorted from blood, collected in a trial of the OX40 agonist ivuxolimab. The source of these receptors is an adult with an advanced solid tumor such as melanoma, head and neck, liver or kidney cancer.

The genes are TRBV6-1 and TRBJ2-1, with D perhaps matching TRBD1 or TRBD2 (5 bases each). CDR3 length: 13 amino acids. Per germline, CDR1 MNHNS and CDR2 SASEGT. V shed 8 bases and J shed 6 bases, with 14 bases lying between them. The DNA of the CDR3 is TGTGCCAGCCAGTCCCTGGGGGTCAATGAGCAGTTCTTC. It encodes CASQSLGVNEQFF.

Notes on this clone: A junction end diverges from the germline sequence, so it may reflect a read error. The rearrangement uses TRBV4-1 and TRBJ2-1; D may be TRBD1 or TRBD2 (5 bases each). Germline-derived CDR1 and CDR2 are MGHRA and YSYEKL. The CDR3 runs to 15 residues. This chain's CDR3 is CASSQDNGASYEQFF. The CDR3 DNA reads TGTGCCAGCAGCCAAGATAACGGGGCTAGCTATGAGCAGTTCTTC.

V is TRBV30 and J is TRBJ2-3; 9 nucleotides align to TRBD2. Germline V gene sequence: CDR1 GTSNPN, CDR2 SVGIG (reference sequence). J gave up 2 bases and V 0 bases, and 3 bases lay outside the gene matches. CDR3 length: 15 residues. CDR3 DNA: TGTGCCTGGAGTGTAGCGGGAGGACCCACAGATACGCAGTATTTT. Amino acids: CAWSVAGGPTDTQYF. Supplemented by reference TRBV30 and TRBJ2-3, the full variable domain reads SQTIHQWPATLVQPVGSPLSLECTVEGTSNPNLYWYRQAAGRGLQLLFYSVGIGQISSEVPQNLSASRPQDRQFILSSKKLLLSDSGFYLCAWSVAGGPTDTQYFGPGTRLTVL.

The V and J genes are TRBV29-1 and TRBJ1-2, with TRBD1 identical over 7 bases. Germline CDR1 is SQVTM and CDR2 is ANQGSEA. After removal of 6 bases from V and 5 bases from J, the junction contained 6 bases not matched to a gene. CDR3 length equals 12 residues. The CDR3 sequence: CSVAGTVYGYTF. The CDR3 DNA follows: TGCAGCGTAGCCGGGACAGTATATGGCTACACCTTC.

The table lists this clone with a few counts. The rearrangement uses TRBV7-9 and TRBJ2-7; D uncertain. This CDR3 spans 11 amino acids. V lost 4 bases, J lost 3 bases, and 4 bases lay in between. Looked up from germline, CDR1 is SEHNR and CDR2 is FQNEAQ (reference sequence). CDR3 loop: CASSWSYEQYF. CDR3 nucleotides: TGTGCCAGCAGCTGGAGCTACGAGCAGTACTTC.

The gene calls are TRBV2 and TRBJ2-1, with 10 bases aligning to TRBD2. The CDR3 sequence is 14 residues long. Germline CDR1 is SNHLY and CDR2 is FYNNEI. Trimming at V came to 7 bases and at J to 7 bases, leaving 7 bases not matched to a gene. The CDR3 DNA sequence: TGTGCCAGCAATCCTAGCGGGAGTCGTAATGAGCAGTTCTTC. It codes for CASNPSGSRNEQFF.

The chain has TRBV27 and TRBJ1-2, with D possibly TRBD1 on 5 matching bases. The CDR3 has 12 amino acids. From germline, CDR1 is MNHEY and CDR2 SMNVEV (reference sequence). V was trimmed by 6 bases and J by 4 bases, leaving 9 bases between them. CDR3 in amino acids: CASRGTFYGYTF. The CDR3 DNA follows: TGTGCCAGCAGAGGGACCTTCTATGGCTACACCTTC.

In this sample, this clone turned up once. This chain uses TRBV7-9 with TRBJ1-6, with D possibly TRBD1 on 5 matching bases. Germline V lookup: CDR1 SEHNR, CDR2 FQNEAQ (reference sequence). The CDR3 runs 15 residues. Trimming left V 1 base short and J 6 bases short, with 10 bases between. CDR3 sequence: CASSLEGGANSPLHF. For the CDR3, the DNA is TGTGCCAGCAGCTTAGAGGGAGGGGCTAATTCACCCCTCCACTTT.

The chain combines TRBV18 with TRBJ2-1, with D possibly being TRBD2 (6 bases). Deletions cut 3 bases from V and 9 bases from J, with 21 bases between. The CDR3 is 16 amino acids. Looked up from germline, CDR1 is KGHSH and CDR2 is LQKENI. The CDR3 protein is CASSPRDSENSLEQFF. The CDR3 nucleotides read TGTGCCAGCTCACCGAGGGACTCTGAAAATTCTCTTGAGCAGTTCTTC.

This chain joins TRBV6-4 and TRBJ2-4; D is unresolved. Between the trimmed V and J ends, which lost 2 bases and 0 bases, there was a span of 14 bases. Germline V lookup: CDR1 MRHNA, CDR2 SNTAGT. The CDR3 sequence is 17 residues long. CDR3 loop: CASSDPRLYRAKNIQYF. DNA of the CDR3: TGTGCCAGCAGTGACCCAAGGCTCTACCGAGCCAAAAACATTCAGTACTTC.

This clone was seen once. The genes are TRBV28 and TRBJ1-1, with TRBD1 as a possible D gene (6 bases). Trimming stripped 5 bases from V and 4 bases from J, with 17 bases between. The CDR3 runs to 15 residues. CDR1 is MDHEN and CDR2 is SYDVKM in the germline V gene. Here the CDR3 reads CASSTDGGRGTEAFF. DNA for the CDR3: TGTGCCAGCAGTACCGATGGGGGGCGAGGCACTGAAGCTTTCTTT.